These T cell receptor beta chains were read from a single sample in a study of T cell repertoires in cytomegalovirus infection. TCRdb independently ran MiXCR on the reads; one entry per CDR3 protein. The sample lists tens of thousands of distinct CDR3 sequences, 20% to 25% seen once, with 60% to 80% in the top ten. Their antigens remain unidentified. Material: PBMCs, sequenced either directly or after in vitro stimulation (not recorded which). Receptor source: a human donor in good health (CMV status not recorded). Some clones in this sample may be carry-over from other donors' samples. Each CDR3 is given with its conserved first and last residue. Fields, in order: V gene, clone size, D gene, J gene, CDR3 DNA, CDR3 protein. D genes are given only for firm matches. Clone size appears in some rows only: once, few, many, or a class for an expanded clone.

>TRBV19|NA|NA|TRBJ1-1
TGTGCCAGTAGTGGAGGTATGCGTCTGAACACTGAAGCTTTCTTT
CASSGGMRLNTEAFF
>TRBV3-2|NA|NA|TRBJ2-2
TGTGCCAGCAGAGGACTGCTGACCGGGGAGCTGTTTTTT
CASRGLLTGELFF
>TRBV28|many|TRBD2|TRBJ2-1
TGTGCCAGCAGTTTAAAATTATTTCGAAGCGGGAACCTCTACAATGAGCAGTTCTTC
CASSLKLFRSGNLYNEQFF
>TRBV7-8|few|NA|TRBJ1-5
TGTGCCAGCAGCTACCGGACAGCTAGTGGCAATCAGCCCCAGCATTTT
CASSYRTASGNQPQHF
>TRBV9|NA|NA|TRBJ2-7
TGTGCCAGCAGCGTAGCAAAAACCTACGAGCAGTACTTC
CASSVAKTYEQYF
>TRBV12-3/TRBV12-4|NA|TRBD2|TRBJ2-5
TGTGCCAGCAGTTTCCTAGCGGAAGAGACCCAGTACTTC
CASSFLAEETQYF
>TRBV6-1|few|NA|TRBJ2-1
TGTGCCAGCAGTGAACTTAGGGGGAGCTCCTACAATGAGCAGTTCTTC
CASSELRGSSYNEQFF
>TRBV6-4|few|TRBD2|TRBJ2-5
TGTGCCAGCAGTGAGACTAGCGGGAGTGGAGAGACCCAGTACTTC
CASSETSGSGETQYF
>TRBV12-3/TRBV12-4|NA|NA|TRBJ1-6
TGTGCCAGCAGTTTATCCATCGATTCACCCCTCCACTTT
CASSLSIDSPLHF
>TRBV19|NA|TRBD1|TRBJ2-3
TGTGCCAGTCGTGGACAGGACACAGATACGCAGTATTTT
CASRGQDTDTQYF
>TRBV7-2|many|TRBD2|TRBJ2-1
TGTGCCAGCAGCTTCGCGGGGGTTGCGGGAGGGCCGCGGGAGCAGTTCTTC
CASSFAGVAGGPREQFF
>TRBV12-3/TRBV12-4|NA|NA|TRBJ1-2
TGTGCCAGCAGTCCCTCTAGGGGCTACACCTTC
CASSPSRGYTF
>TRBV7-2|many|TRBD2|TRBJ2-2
TGTGCCAGCAGCTGGGTAGCGGGGTTCACCGGGGAGCTGTTTTTT
CASSWVAGFTGELFF
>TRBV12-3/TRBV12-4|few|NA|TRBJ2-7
TGTGCCAGCAGTTTAAGTGGAGGCCCAGCCTACGAGCAGTACTTC
CASSLSGGPAYEQYF
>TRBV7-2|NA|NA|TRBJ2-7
TGTGCCAGCAGCTTAGAGTGGACAGCAGATCTCCAGTACTTC
CASSLEWTADLQYF
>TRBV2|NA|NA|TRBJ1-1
TGTGCCAGCACGAGGTTGAACACTGAAGCTTTCTTT
CASTRLNTEAFF
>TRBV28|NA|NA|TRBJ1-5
TGTGCCAGCAGTCAACAGGGTTTCAATCAGCCCCAGCATTTT
CASSQQGFNQPQHF
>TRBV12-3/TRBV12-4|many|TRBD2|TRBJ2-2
TGTGCCAGCATCCCGGGACTAGCGGGTTCGAACACCGGGGAGCTGTTTTTT
CASIPGLAGSNTGELFF
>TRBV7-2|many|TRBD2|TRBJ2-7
TGTGCCAGCAGCCCGAAGGGGCTAGCGGGAGGGAGGGAGCAGTACTTC
CASSPKGLAGGREQYF
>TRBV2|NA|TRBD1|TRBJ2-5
TGTGCCAGCAGGGCCGCGACAGGGATGAAGACCCAGTACTTC
CASRAATGMKTQYF
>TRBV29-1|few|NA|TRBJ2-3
TGCAGCGTGGCGGTGGGCTGGACAGATACGCAGTATTTT
CSVAVGWTDTQYF
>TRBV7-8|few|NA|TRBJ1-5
TGTGCCAGCAGCGCTGGGGGGGGGCAGCCCCAGCATTTT
CASSAGGGQPQHF
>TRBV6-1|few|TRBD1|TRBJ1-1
TGTGCCAGCTCCGCGGGACAGATGAACACTGAAGCTTTCTTT
CASSAGQMNTEAFF
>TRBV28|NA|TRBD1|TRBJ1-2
TGTGCCAGCAGACGCTCTGGGACAGATCTTAACTATGGCTACACCTTC
CASRRSGTDLNYGYTF
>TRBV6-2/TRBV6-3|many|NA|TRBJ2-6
TGTGCCAGCAGTTATCAGGACACCCGTGGGTCTGGGGCCAACGTCCTGACTTTC
CASSYQDTRGSGANVLTF
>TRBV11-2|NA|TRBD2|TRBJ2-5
TGTGCCAGCAGCTTCGGCGGGAGTAATAGGGAGACCCAGTACTTC
CASSFGGSNRETQYF
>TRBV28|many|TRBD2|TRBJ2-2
TGTGCCAGCAGTCCCCCGGGACTAGCGGGTTACACCGGGGAGCTGTTTTTT
CASSPPGLAGYTGELFF
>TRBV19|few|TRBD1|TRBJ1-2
TGTGCCAGTAGTTCACCCCAGGGGGCTGATGGCTACACCTTC
CASSSPQGADGYTF
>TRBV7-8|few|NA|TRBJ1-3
TGTGCCAGCAGCTTAGCCGGCACCTCCCTGGATTTT
CASSLAGTSLDF
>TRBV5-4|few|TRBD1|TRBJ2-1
TGTGCCAGCAGCTTCCAGGGGGCGGTTTCCTACAATGAGCAGTTCTTC
CASSFQGAVSYNEQFF
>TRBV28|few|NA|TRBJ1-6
TGTGCCAGCAGTCCCCCCGAGAGACGATCACCCCTCCACTTT
CASSPPERRSPLHF
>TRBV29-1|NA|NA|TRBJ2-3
TGCAGCTCTTACCGGAGCACAGATACGCAGTATTTT
CSSYRSTDTQYF
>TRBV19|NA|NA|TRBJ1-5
TGTGCCAGTAGTATGATAAGGGTGTCCGGCAATCAGCCCCAGCATTTT
CASSMIRVSGNQPQHF
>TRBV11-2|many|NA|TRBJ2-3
TGTGCCAGCAGCCCCCCGTCCAGGGCCCCCACAGATACGCAGTATTTT
CASSPPSRAPTDTQYF
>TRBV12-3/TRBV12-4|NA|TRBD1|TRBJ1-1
TGTGCCAGCAGCTTCGACAGGGATCTATCAGCTTTCTTT
CASSFDRDLSAFF
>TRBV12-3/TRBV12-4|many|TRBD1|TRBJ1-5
TGTGCCAGCAGTACAGGACAGGCAAGCAATCAGCCCCAGCATTTT
CASSTGQASNQPQHF
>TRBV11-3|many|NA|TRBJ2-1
TGTGCCAGCAGCTTAGGGGCCAGCGGTACTTACAATGAGCAGTTCTTC
CASSLGASGTYNEQFF
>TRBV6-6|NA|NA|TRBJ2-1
TGTGCCAGCTTAGACATGGGCGGTGGCAATGAGCAGTTCTTC
CASLDMGGGNEQFF
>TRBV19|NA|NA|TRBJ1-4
TGTGCCAGTAGTACTTCCCAGGTTCCGAATTTAGAAAAACTGTTTTTT
CASSTSQVPNLEKLFF
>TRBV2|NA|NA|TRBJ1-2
TGTGCCAGCAGTGAATTCGAGTCGTTGGATATCGACGGCTACACCTTC
CASSEFESLDIDGYTF
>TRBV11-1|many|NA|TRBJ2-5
TGTGCCAGCAGCTTCCGTTTTGGGGAGACCCAGTACTTC
CASSFRFGETQYF
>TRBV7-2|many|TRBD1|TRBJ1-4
TGTGCCAGCAGCCCAGGACAGGGTGATGAAAAACTGTTTTTT
CASSPGQGDEKLFF
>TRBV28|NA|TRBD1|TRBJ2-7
TGTGCCATCCGGGACAGGGCTTCCTACGAGCAGTACTTC
CAIRDRASYEQYF
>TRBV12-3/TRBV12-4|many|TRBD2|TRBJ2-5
TGTGCCAGCAGTTTTATAGCGGGAGGGGAGACCCAGTACTTC
CASSFIAGGETQYF
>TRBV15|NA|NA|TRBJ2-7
TGTGCCACCAGCAGAGATTTGCAGAGCGAGCAGTACTTC
CATSRDLQSEQYF
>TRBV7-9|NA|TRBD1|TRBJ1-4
TGTGCCAGCAGTCCCGGACAGGCGGCTAATGAAAAACTGTTTTTT
CASSPGQAANEKLFF
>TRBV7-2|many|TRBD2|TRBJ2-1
TGTGCCAGCAGCTTACCGCGACTAGCGGGCTTTAACAATGAGCAGTTCTTC
CASSLPRLAGFNNEQFF
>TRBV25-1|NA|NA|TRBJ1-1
TGTGCCAGCAGTGAATCGGGCAGTACAGCTTTCTTT
CASSESGSTAFF